A selection of T cell receptor beta chains follows, all from one sample in a study of T cells in Graves' hyperthyroidism and ophthalmopathy. Via MiXCR, TCRdb re-called the multiplex PCR reads, giving one row per CDR3 protein. The sample consists of almost 350,000 distinct CDR3 sequences, around a sixth of them appearing once. Input material: blood. These receptors were obtained from a woman aged 40 to 50 with Graves' ophthalmopathy. CDR3s include the opening cysteine and the closing phenylalanine or tryptophan. Each record gives: clone size, V gene, J gene, D gene, CDR3 protein, CDR3 DNA. A D gene is named only where the DNA matches it firmly. Not all rows give a size; the values are once, few, many and, for expanded clones, a class.

many,TRBV6-2/TRBV6-3,TRBJ1-2,-,CASSYSGLQGYTF,TGTGCCAGCAGTTATTCCGGGTTACAAGGCTACACCTTC
once,TRBV6-1,TRBJ1-6,TRBD1,CASRPTGANNSPLHF,TGTGCCAGCAGGCCTACAGGGGCAAATAATTCACCCCTCCACTTT
many,TRBV18,TRBJ1-5,-,CASSRERQPQHF,TGTGCCAGCTCACGGGAACGTCAGCCCCAGCATTTT
many,TRBV11-2,TRBJ1-2,-,CASSPSGDPTRRANYGYTF,TGTGCCAGCAGCCCGTCGGGGGATCCCACCCGCCGAGCTAACTATGGCTACACCTTC
-,TRBV28,TRBJ2-5,-,CAGSFGLGGTQYF,TGTGCCGGCTCCTTTGGTCTGGGTGGGACCCAGTACTTC
many,TRBV10-1,TRBJ2-7,-,CASSESPVREQYF,TGCGCCAGCAGTGAGTCGCCGGTTCGCGAGCAGTACTTC
many,TRBV11-2,TRBJ1-5,-,CASSLGSPGLGNQPQHF,TGTGCCAGCAGCTTAGGGTCCCCGGGTTTAGGGAATCAGCCCCAGCATTTT
once,TRBV20-1,TRBJ2-5,TRBD2,CSAREPSGRRETQYF,TGCAGTGCTAGAGAACCCAGCGGGAGGAGGGAGACCCAGTACTTC
many,TRBV28,TRBJ1-1,-,CATSGVDTEAFF,TGTGCCACATCAGGGGTGGACACTGAAGCTTTCTTT
once,TRBV6-2/TRBV6-3,TRBJ2-7,TRBD2,CASSYTPGLAGLPSEQYF,TGTGCCAGCAGTTACACACCGGGACTAGCGGGCTTACCCTCCGAGCAGTACTTC
many,TRBV19,TRBJ1-5,TRBD1,CASSETGGIQPQHF,TGTGCCAGTAGTGAGACAGGGGGCATTCAGCCCCAGCATTTT
many,TRBV4-1,TRBJ2-7,TRBD1,CASSQGDRVAYEQYF,TGCGCCAGCAGCCAAGGGGACAGGGTAGCCTACGAGCAGTACTTC
many,TRBV30,TRBJ2-7,-,CAWSPAPLAGFRYEQYF,TGTGCCTGGTCCCCCGCACCACTCGCAGGGTTTCGATACGAGCAGTACTTC
many,TRBV28,TRBJ2-5,TRBD2,CASRVAGVEETQYF,TGTGCCAGCAGAGTAGCGGGAGTGGAGGAGACCCAGTACTTC
many,TRBV11-2,TRBJ2-7,TRBD2,CASSFTGGSSYEQYF,TGTGCCAGCAGCTTTACGGGGGGATCCTCCTACGAGCAGTACTTC
many,TRBV6-2/TRBV6-3,TRBJ2-2,TRBD2,CASRTGLANTGELFF,TGTGCCAGCAGAACAGGACTAGCGAACACCGGGGAGCTGTTTTTT
many,TRBV29-1,TRBJ2-3,TRBD2,CSVEGGTSGTDTQYF,TGCAGCGTTGAAGGAGGGACTAGCGGGACAGATACGCAGTATTTT
many,TRBV7-9,TRBJ2-7,TRBD1,CASSAQGLPDYEQYF,TGTGCCAGCAGCGCACAGGGGCTACCTGACTACGAGCAGTACTTC
many,TRBV11-2,TRBJ2-7,-,CASSSQTGSTSYEQYF,TGTGCCAGCAGCTCCCAAACAGGGTCCACATCCTACGAGCAGTACTTC
many,TRBV12-3/TRBV12-4,TRBJ1-3,-,CASRHRGNTIYF,TGTGCCAGCAGACATAGGGGAAACACCATATATTTT
many,TRBV24-1,TRBJ2-3,TRBD2,CATSDPQGGRAGGYTQYF,TGTGCCACCAGTGACCCCCAGGGGGGACGAGCGGGAGGGTATACGCAGTATTTT
many,TRBV12-3/TRBV12-4,TRBJ2-2,-,CASSFPDLLEVGELFF,TGTGCCAGCAGTTTTCCGGACCTCCTTGAGGTCGGGGAGCTGTTTTTT
many,TRBV20-1,TRBJ1-5,-,CSARGAEDSEPQHF,TGCAGTGCTAGAGGCGCCGAGGATAGTGAGCCCCAGCATTTT
-,TRBV2,TRBJ2-5,-,CASSEGRQETQYF,TGTGCCAGCAGTGAAGGACGACAAGAGACCCAGTACTTC
many,TRBV4-1,TRBJ2-7,-,CASSQTGHEQYF,TGCGCCAGCAGCCAAACGGGGCACGAGCAGTACTTC
-,TRBV30,TRBJ2-5,-,CAWRGSQETQYF,TGTGCCTGGAGGGGGAGCCAAGAGACCCAGTACTTC
many,TRBV11-2,TRBJ2-5,TRBD1,CASSLGTGAQETQYF,TGTGCCAGCAGCTTAGGGACAGGGGCGCAAGAGACCCAGTACTTC
many,TRBV10-1,TRBJ2-7,-,CASKGSIYEQYF,TGCGCCAGCAAAGGCAGCATCTACGAGCAGTACTTC
-,TRBV6-1,TRBJ1-1,-,CASSETLGSTEAFF,TGTGCCAGCAGTGAAACGTTAGGGAGCACTGAAGCTTTCTTT
many,TRBV12-3/TRBV12-4,TRBJ1-1,-,CASSLSARLNTEAFF,TGTGCCAGCAGTTTAAGTGCACGGTTGAACACTGAAGCTTTCTTT
many,TRBV28,TRBJ2-7,-,CASSLWSGDDYEQYF,TGTGCCAGCAGTTTATGGTCCGGGGATGACTACGAGCAGTACTTC
many,TRBV7-9,TRBJ2-2,-,CASNGKRKGIGELFF,TGTGCCAGCAACGGAAAGCGGAAGGGTATCGGGGAGCTGTTTTTT
many,TRBV2,TRBJ2-7,TRBD2,CASSPRLAVTSYEQYF,TGTGCCAGCAGCCCCCGACTAGCGGTTACATCCTACGAGCAGTACTTC
few,TRBV7-3,TRBJ2-7,TRBD1,CASSLTGTGAYEQYF,TGTGCCAGCAGCTTAACTGGGACAGGGGCCTACGAGCAGTACTTC
many,TRBV13,TRBJ2-7,TRBD1,CASSYQGAGEQYF,TGTGCCAGCAGTTATCAGGGGGCGGGGGAGCAGTACTTC
-,TRBV20-1,TRBJ2-5,-,CSARQDLQETQYF,TGCAGTGCTCGACAGGACCTCCAAGAGACCCAGTACTTC
many,TRBV2,TRBJ2-7,-,CASIATSYEQYF,TGTGCCAGCATAGCAACCTCCTACGAGCAGTACTTC
many,TRBV7-9,TRBJ1-2,TRBD1,CASRPQGADRGGYTF,TGTGCCAGCAGGCCTCAGGGGGCCGATAGGGGTGGCTACACCTTC
-,TRBV12-3/TRBV12-4,TRBJ2-2,TRBD2,CASSPALAGVNTGELFF,TGTGCCAGCAGTCCAGCACTAGCGGGAGTGAACACCGGGGAGCTGTTTTTT
-,TRBV19,TRBJ2-3,-,CASSISTLWYF,TGTGCCAGTAGTATATCGACATTATGGTATTTT
many,TRBV28,TRBJ1-1,-,CASSPDSYDTEAFF,TGTGCCAGCAGCCCGGACAGTTATGACACTGAAGCTTTCTTT
few,TRBV12-3/TRBV12-4,TRBJ1-1,-,CASSFVGARGAFF,TGTGCCAGCAGTTTCGTGGGGGCGCGAGGAGCTTTCTTT
-,TRBV30,TRBJ1-1,-,CAWSTGGGTEAFF,TGTGCCTGGAGTACCGGGGGAGGGACTGAAGCTTTCTTT
-,TRBV5-8,TRBJ1-5,-,CASSPAQNSNQPQHF,TGTGCCAGCAGCCCAGCACAAAATAGCAATCAGCCCCAGCATTTT
many,TRBV20-1,TRBJ1-1,-,CSASFLESVNTEAFF,TGCAGTGCTAGCTTTCTGGAGAGTGTGAACACTGAAGCTTTCTTT
many,TRBV20-1,TRBJ2-7,TRBD2,CSASGRDNYEQYF,TGCAGTGCTAGCGGGAGGGATAACTACGAGCAGTACTTC